These T cell receptor beta chains were read from a single sample in a study of shared clonotypes between healthy human individuals. Sequencing used immunoSEQ multiplex PCR; TCRdb keeps in-frame clones, though not all of them. The sample shows more than 450,000 clones, 75% to 85% of them seen only once. Sequencing was performed on PBMCs. The receptors derive from a woman between 40 and 50 years old in good health. Some clones in this sample may be carry-over from other donors' samples. Each CDR3 is given with its conserved first and last residue. A D gene is named only where the DNA matches it firmly. For some rows the clone size is stated as once, few or many, or as a class when expanded; others skip it.

CDR3 protein | CDR3 DNA | J gene | D gene | V gene | clone size
CASSLALEQFF | TGTGCCAGCAGCTTAGCTTTGGAGCAGTTCTTC | TRBJ2-1 | . | TRBV11-2 | .
CASSPVRAAYGYTF | TGTGCCAGCAGCCCTGTCAGGGCGGCCTATGGCTACACCTTC | TRBJ1-2 | . | TRBV11-2 | .
CASSPIPGLAWETQYF | TGTGCCAGCAGCCCCATCCCGGGACTAGCGTGGGAGACCCAGTACTTC | TRBJ2-5 | TRBD2 | TRBV5-4 | .
CASSLAHSPLHF | TGTGCCAGCAGCTTAGCCCATTCACCCCTCCACTTT | TRBJ1-6 | . | TRBV13 | .
CAWNGVTGVEAFF | TGTGCCTGGAACGGGGTAACGGGAGTGGAAGCTTTCTTT | TRBJ1-1 | . | TRBV30 | .
CASSATETNYGYTF | TGTGCCAGCAGTGCTACCGAGACTAACTATGGCTACACCTTC | TRBJ1-2 | . | TRBV6-5 | few
CASSQVSYTEAFF | TGCGCCAGCAGCCAAGTGTCGTACACTGAAGCTTTCTTT | TRBJ1-1 | . | TRBV4-3 | .
CATGERRESEPQHF | TGTGCCACCGGGGAAAGGAGGGAGAGCGAGCCCCAGCATTTT | TRBJ1-5 | . | TRBV2 | .
CASSLDRIYEQYF | TGCGCCAGCAGCTTGGACAGGATTTACGAGCAGTACTTC | TRBJ2-7 | . | TRBV5-1 | .
CASSPSPGTGIYSNQPQHF | TGTGCCAGCAGTCCAAGTCCCGGGACAGGGATCTATAGCAATCAGCCCCAGCATTTT | TRBJ1-5 | TRBD1 | TRBV27 | .
CASSNDRGGEKLFF | TGTGCCAGTAGCAATGACAGGGGAGGCGAAAAACTGTTTTTT | TRBJ1-4 | TRBD1 | TRBV19 | .
CASRAGTSGNTGELFF | TGTGCCAGCAGAGCCGGGACTAGCGGGAATACCGGGGAGCTGTTTTTT | TRBJ2-2 | TRBD2 | TRBV7-3 | few
CASSSQTLTDTQYF | TGTGCCAGCAGCTCCCAGACTTTGACAGATACGCAGTATTTT | TRBJ2-3 | . | TRBV11-2 | .
CASRQSPSLPLWAFF | TGTGCCAGTCGACAAAGCCCTTCATTACCCTTGTGGGCTTTCTTT | TRBJ1-1 | . | TRBV19 | .
CASSQPTSGIYNEQFF | TGCGCCAGCAGCCAACCTACTAGCGGGATTTACAATGAGCAGTTCTTC | TRBJ2-1 | TRBD2 | TRBV4-1 | .
CASSLVAGTPSGANVLTF | TGCGCCAGCAGCTTGGTAGCGGGGACCCCCTCTGGGGCCAACGTCCTGACTTTC | TRBJ2-6 | TRBD2 | TRBV5-1 | few
CASGLGIRANYGYTF | TGTGCCAGCGGACTCGGAATACGAGCTAACTATGGCTACACCTTC | TRBJ1-2 | . | TRBV28 | many
CASSEAAAAPSYEQYF | TGTGCCAGCAGTGAAGCTGCGGCAGCACCCTCCTACGAGCAGTACTTC | TRBJ2-7 | . | TRBV6-1 | .
CASSPRTATDTQYF | TGTGCCAGCAGCCCCCGTACGGCCACAGATACGCAGTATTTT | TRBJ2-3 | . | TRBV9 | once
CASSLGGFGGNTIYF | TGTGCCAGCAGCTTAGGGGGCTTCGGGGGAAACACCATATATTTT | TRBJ1-3 | . | TRBV11-2 | .
CASSKTGTLYNEQFF | TGTGCCAGCAGTAAAACCGGGACCCTTTACAATGAGCAGTTCTTC | TRBJ2-1 | . | TRBV6-6 | .
CASSETGLNQPQHF | TGTGCCAGCAGTGAGACAGGCCTCAATCAGCCCCAGCATTTT | TRBJ1-5 | . | TRBV6-1 | .
CASSTPQQGNEKLFF | TGTGCCAGCAGCACTCCCCAACAGGGGAATGAAAAACTGTTTTTT | TRBJ1-4 | TRBD1 | TRBV5-4 | .
CASSLQGEYGELFF | TGTGCCAGCAGCTTACAGGGGGAGTACGGGGAGCTGTTTTTT | TRBJ2-2 | TRBD1 | TRBV7-8 | few
CASSLRGDYSNQPQHF | TGTGCCAGCAGTTTAAGGGGGGATTATAGCAATCAGCCCCAGCATTTT | TRBJ1-5 | . | TRBV27 | .